This T cell receptor (beta chain) was captured by sequencing in a study of vaccination effects on CD4 cells after COVID-19. The ViraFEST assay expanded antigen-specific CD4+ T cells with viral peptide pools before sequencing. Isolating CD4+ T cells followed approximately ten days of culture. Vaccine recipients lacked prior SARS-CoV-2 infection and had negative nucleocapsid antibodies. As to this clone: Its antigen is undetermined.

Clones were read by immunoSEQ multiplex PCR, and TCRdb kept only the in-frame ones, dropping some. The sample has around 24,000 clones; about 74% are singletons. This clonotype was obtained from a human donor who received a COVID-19 vaccine. The material sequenced was CD4+ T cells from PBMCs cultured with SARS-CoV-2 spike peptides, taken before COVID-19 vaccination.

As DNA, the CDR3 is TGTGCCAGCAGCCTGGATCAGCCCCAGCATTTT. Residues: CASSLDQPQHF. This chain joins TRBV5-8 and TRBJ1-5; the D is unclear. The CDR3 loop spans 11 amino acids. Germline lookup yields CDR1 SGHTS and CDR2 YDEGEE. The V and J ends lost 4 bases and 5 bases respectively, with 4 bases between them.